This T cell receptor (beta chain) was documented in a study of cytomegalovirus exposure and HLA in healthy donors. General study findings and limits: The finding came from a later analysis; first-cohort TCR clusters tended to co-occur in the approximately 120 validation repertoires.

Profiled with immunoSEQ multiplex PCR; TCRdb holds only in-frame clones, not every one. Among about 200,000 clones listed, around 84% were seen once. Turning to this clone: Antigen specificity is unknown.

V was clipped by 4 bases and J by 6 bases, with 13 bases between them. Germline CDR1 LNHDA, CDR2 SQIVND (reference sequence). The CDR3 runs to 13 residues. Sequencing was carried out using PBMCs. This receptor was identified in a woman in her 30s in good health and CMV-seropositive. V and J are TRBV19 and TRBJ2-7; possible D gene TRBD1, 5 bases. The CDR3 region is CASSSQGAVEQYF. CDR3 in DNA: TGTGCCAGTAGTAGCCAGGGCGCGGTCGAGCAGTACTTC.